This T cell receptor beta chain was retrieved from a study of monozygotic twins with cystic fibrosis. Overall study findings and caveats: J usage was most co-twin-similar in 8 of 16 pairs, V in 13. Low clonality (median approximately 0.0095) suggested a mostly naive repertoire.

V lost 4 bases to trimming and J lost 4 bases, with 17 bases between them. The germline V gene has CDR1 SNHLY and CDR2 FYNNEI. This CDR3 is built from 16 residues. Produced via immunoSEQ multiplex PCR; TCRdb's table is partial and in-frame only. The sample gives over 25,000 clones, more than 85% of which show up once; over 0.7% is in the top ten. As concerns this clone: What it binds is unknown.

The clonotype originates from a girl aged 2 to 9 with cystic fibrosis. What was sequenced was blood. The chain uses TRBV2 and TRBJ1-5; weak D call: TRBD1 (6 bases). As DNA, the CDR3 is TGTGCCAGCAGTGGGGGTAGGGGCAGGGGAAATCAGCCCCAGCATTTT. It encodes CASSGGRGRGNQPQHF.